These 28 T cell receptor beta chains share one sample of origin, sequenced in a study of shared clonotypes between healthy human individuals. Produced via immunoSEQ multiplex PCR; TCRdb's table is partial and in-frame only. The sample has some 95,000 clones, about two thirds seen once. The sequencing input was memory CD8+ T cells sorted from blood. Stated subset: CD45RO+ cells pooled with CCR7-negative TemRA cells. These receptors were taken from a man aged 30 to 39 in good health.

V and J are TRBV10-1 and TRBJ2-1; possibly TRBD2 for D (6 bases). This CDR3 has 16 amino acids. Trimming stripped 3 bases from V and 2 bases from J, with 14 bases between. The germline CDR1 and CDR2 sequences are WNHNN and SYGVQD (reference sequence). The CDR3 DNA reads as TGCGCCAGCAGTGACCAAGGCGCGGGACCCTACAATGAGCAGTTCTTC. This gives the protein CASSDQGAGPYNEQFF.

The rearrangement joins TRBV30 to TRBJ1-5; D remains unclear. Germline-derived CDR1 and CDR2 are GTSNPN and SVGIG (reference sequence). This CDR3 spans 14 amino acids. Trimming removed 3 bases at V and 5 bases at J, with 14 bases between. CDR3 region: CAWSSLGHHQPQHF. The DNA for the CDR3 is TGTGCCTGGAGCTCCTTGGGTCACCATCAGCCCCAGCATTTT.

The chain has TRBV6-1 and TRBJ1-2; D gene unclear. The length of the CDR3 is 15 residues. Germline lookup yields CDR1 MNHNS and CDR2 SASEGT. The V end was cut by 5 bases, the J end by 3 bases, with 16 bases between. The CDR3 protein is CASSPGLPDYYGYTF. The CDR3 DNA follows: TGTGCCAGCAGTCCCGGACTACCCGATTACTATGGCTACACCTTC.

This rearrangement joins TRBV5-1 to TRBJ2-1, with 7 bases aligning to TRBD2. The V and J ends lost 4 bases and 8 bases, in that order; junction bases with no gene match: 6. Looked up from germline, CDR1 is SGHRS and CDR2 is YFSETQ. The CDR3 is 13 residues long. The CDR3 sequence is CASSVAGVHEQFF. As DNA, the CDR3 is TGCGCCAGCAGCGTCGCGGGAGTCCATGAGCAGTTCTTC.

CDR3 coding DNA: TGTGCCAGCGGCAGGAACAATGAGCAGTTCTTC. Its translation is CASGRNNEQFF. This chain uses TRBV28 with TRBJ2-1; D call uncertain. Germline V gives CDR1 MDHEN, CDR2 SYDVKM. Trimming cost V 8 bases and J 5 bases, with 7 bases left between them. CDR3 length equals 11 residues.

Concerning this clone: Since a much larger clone is just one base distant, this may be a read error. This CDR3 is also generated by other DNA sequences in the sample. The rearrangement links TRBV9 to TRBJ1-2; tentative D call: TRBD1 (5 bases). This CDR3 is 13 amino acids long. V was shortened by 0 bases and J by 3 bases, with 6 bases between the two germline ends. Germline values: CDR1 SGDLS, CDR2 YYNGEE. The CDR3 sequence is CASSVGGDYGYTF. The CDR3 bases are TGTGCCAGCAGCGTAGGGGGCGACTATGGCTACACCTTC.

This clone was recorded many times. The V and J genes are TRBV4-2 and TRBJ2-6, with D hard to call. The CDR3 extends over 16 amino acids. Germline V gene lookup returns CDR1 LGHNA and CDR2 YNFKEQ. V was trimmed by 0 bases and J by 0 bases, leaving 6 bases between them. CDR3 amino acids: CASSQDQASGANVLTF. DNA of the CDR3: TGTGCCAGCAGCCAAGACCAGGCCTCTGGGGCCAACGTCCTGACTTTC.

V and J are TRBV4-1 and TRBJ2-3; D is uncertain. V shed 0 bases and J shed 1 base, with 8 bases lying between them. CDR1 is MGHRA, CDR2 YSYEKL, per germline. There are 15 residues in the CDR3. In nucleotides, the CDR3 is TGCGCCAGCAGCCAAGATAAGCGTGGCACAGATACGCAGTATTTT. Amino acid sequence: CASSQDKRGTDTQYF.

This chain connects TRBV6-6 to TRBJ2-1; D call uncertain. The CDR3 totals 16 residues. Germline assignment: CDR1 MNHNY and CDR2 SVGAGI (reference sequence). Deletions cut 7 bases from V and 9 bases from J, with 25 bases between. The CDR3 protein is CASTITLELPRVEQFF. CDR3 sequence (DNA): TGTGCCAGCACCATAACGCTTGAGTTGCCTAGGGTTGAGCAGTTCTTC.

This clone was counted at least ten times. The sample carries other DNA sequences with the same CDR3. CDR3 nucleotides: TGTGCCAGCAGTTACGGGACAGGGGGTTACGAGCAGTACTTC. This encodes CASSYGTGGYEQYF. The chain joins TRBV6-5 to TRBJ2-7; TRBD1 matches at 11 bases. V gave up 2 bases and J gave up 4 bases; unmatched junction bases: 1. Germline loops: CDR1 MNHEY, CDR2 SVGAGI. CDR3 length: 14 residues.

J is TRBJ2-1 and V is TRBV19; D is undetermined. Germline-derived CDR1 and CDR2 are LNHDA and SQIVND (reference sequence). The CDR3 covers 15 residues. Trimming removed 5 bases at V and 0 bases at J, with 11 bases between. CDR3 coding DNA: TGTGCCAGTAGTTCACTCGAGAGCTCCTACAATGAGCAGTTCTTC. This gives the protein CASSSLESSYNEQFF.

For the CDR3, the DNA is TGTGCCACCACCCCGTCCGGACTAGCGGGACCCTTCACCAGGTGGACCCAGTACTTC. It codes for CATTPSGLAGPFTRWTQYF. The V call is TRBV15, the J call TRBJ2-5; 12 bases fit TRBD2. The CDR3 has 19 residues. J was trimmed by 7 bases and V by 7 bases; bases with no gene match: 22. The germline CDR1 and CDR2 sequences are LNHNV and YYDKDF (reference sequence).

The chain uses TRBV27 and TRBJ2-2; D uncertain. The germline gives CDR1 MNHEY, CDR2 SMNVEV (reference sequence). Trimming left V 4 bases short and J 5 bases short, with 11 bases between. This CDR3 is 14 amino acids long. The CDR3 sequence: CASSSAGRTGELFF. Written as DNA, the CDR3 is TGTGCCAGCAGTTCAGCCGGCCGTACCGGGGAGCTGTTTTTT.

The table lists this clone with a count of one. The CDR3 reads CASSLDLLNIQYF. Here the CDR3 DNA reads TGTGCCAGCAGCTTGGACCTATTAAACATTCAGTACTTC. V and J are TRBV5-6 and TRBJ2-4; D is undetermined. CDR3 size: 13 residues. The ends were cut back, 0 bases at V and 6 bases at J, with 7 bases in the middle. Germline loops: CDR1 SGHDT, CDR2 YYEEEE.

The rearrangement links TRBV15 to TRBJ2-7, with D unresolved. Trimming pared 0 bases from V and 1 base from J, leaving 4 bases between. Germline-derived CDR1 and CDR2 are LNHNV and YYDKDF (reference sequence). The CDR3 covers 13 residues. In DNA, the CDR3 is TGTGCCACCAGCAGAGATGTTTCCTACGAGCAGTACTTC. Amino acid sequence: CATSRDVSYEQYF.

The chain uses TRBV14 and TRBJ2-6; D is possibly TRBD2 (6 bases). The CDR3 covers 18 residues. V was pared by 3 bases and J by 1 base, with 16 bases between. CDR1 SGHDN and CDR2 FVKESK come from the germline V gene. CDR3 sequence (DNA): TGTGCCAGCAGCCAGAAGGACTACCGTTTATCTGGGGCCAACGTCCTGACTTTC. This codes for CASSQKDYRLSGANVLTF.

J is TRBJ2-2 and V is TRBV21-1; whether TRBD2, the table's D call, matches the DNA was not checked. TRBV21-1 is an annotated pseudogene. The length of the CDR3 is 19 residues. The CDR3 here is CASSKVGTTGGNPTGELFF. The CDR3 coding sequence is TGTGCCAGCAGCAAAGTTGGTACGACTGGGGGGAATCCTACCGGGGAGCTGTTTTTT.

CDR3 loop: CASSTWTDEYNEQYF. DNA of the CDR3: TGTGCCAGTAGTACCTGGACAGATGAGTACAACGAGCAGTACTTC. The chain combines TRBV19 with TRBJ2-7; TRBD1 is a possible D gene (6 bases). The CDR3 spans 15 residues. Germline lookup yields CDR1 LNHDA and CDR2 SQIVND (reference sequence). V lost 4 bases and J 5 bases, leaving 18 bases between the germline ends.

The chain joins TRBV5-4 to TRBJ2-4; 9 positions match TRBD2. After removal of 4 bases from V and 2 bases from J, the junction contained 7 bases not matched to a gene. The CDR3 spans 16 residues. Per the germline V gene, CDR1 is SGHNT and CDR2 is YYREEE (reference sequence). The CDR3 region has the DNA TGTGCCAGCAGCCAGGACGGGACTAGCACCAAAAACATTCAGTACTTC. Translation: CASSQDGTSTKNIQYF.

Turning to this clone: An end of the junction does not agree with germline; a read error may underlie this. The genes are TRBV4-3 and TRBJ1-1; TRBD1 matches at 7 bases. The CDR3 loop spans 13 amino acids. Germline V gives CDR1 LGHNA, CDR2 YSLEER. CDR3 sequence reads: CTSSRTGDTEAFF. The CDR3 nucleotides are TGCACCAGCAGCAGGACAGGCGACACTGAAGCTTTCTTT.

The chain links TRBV28 to TRBJ1-2; D not certain. V gave up 2 bases and J gave up 8 bases, with 6 bases separating them. From germline, CDR1 is MDHEN and CDR2 SYDVKM. This CDR3 contains 11 residues. CDR3 DNA sequence: TGTGCCAGCAGTTTAGACGGCGGCTACACCTTC. Amino acid sequence: CASSLDGGYTF.

This sequence joins TRBV7-6 and TRBJ2-2; weak D call: TRBD1 (6 bases). The germline V gene encodes CDR1 SGHVS and CDR2 FNYEAQ. The length of the CDR3 is 16 residues. V was trimmed by 1 base and J by 6 bases, leaving 15 bases between them. The CDR3 sequence: CASSLVNREGAGELFF. The CDR3 DNA is TGTGCCAGCAGCTTAGTAAACAGGGAAGGCGCCGGGGAGCTGTTTTTT.

V and J are TRBV30 and TRBJ2-3, with D maybe TRBD1 (5 bases). The germline V gene has CDR1 GTSNPN and CDR2 SVGIG (reference sequence). This CDR3 is 14 amino acids long. Trimming removed 2 bases at V and 6 bases at J, with 15 bases between. The CDR3: CAWSTGQGCDTQYF. The CDR3 DNA reads TGTGCCTGGAGTACCGGCCAGGGTTGTGATACGCAGTATTTT. Variable domain in full (rest from reference TRBV30 and TRBJ2-3): SQTIHQWPATLVQPVGSPLSLECTVEGTSNPNLYWYRQAAGRGLQLLFYSVGIGQISSEVPQNLSASRPQDRQFILSSKKLLLSDSGFYLCAWSTGQGCDTQYFGPGTRLTVL.

The rearrangement joins TRBV25-1 to TRBJ1-1; 7 positions match TRBD1. This CDR3 is 15 amino acids long. Trimming at V came to 5 bases and at J to 0 bases, leaving 6 bases not matched to a gene. The V gene's germline CDR1 is MGHDK and CDR2 SYGVNS. DNA for the CDR3: TGTGCCAGCAGTAGACAGGGCAGGATGAACACTGAAGCTTTCTTT. Protein product: CASSRQGRMNTEAFF.

This clone was recorded at least ten times. The rearrangement joins TRBV2 to TRBJ1-5; 7 bases match TRBD1. The ends lost 6 bases at V and 1 base at J; junction bases unmatched: 9. The CDR3 spans 16 residues. Germline V gene data show CDR1 as SNHLY and CDR2 as FYNNEI. DNA of the CDR3: TGTGCCAGCAGAGCTCACAGGGGAGCGAGCAATCAGCCCCAGCATTTT. Translation gives CASRAHRGASNQPQHF.

DNA of the CDR3: TGTGCCAGCAGCCTCTACAGGAGTATGGACTATGGCTACACCTTC. Encoded protein: CASSLYRSMDYGYTF. The chain combines TRBV28 with TRBJ1-2; a possible D gene is TRBD1 (5 bases). CDR3 length: 15 amino acids. V was shortened by 6 bases and J by 3 bases, with 17 bases between the two germline ends. The germline CDR1 and CDR2 sequences are MDHEN and SYDVKM.

This clone showed up just a few times. Other nucleotide sequences in the sample specify the same CDR3. V is TRBV19 and J is TRBJ2-1, with 7 bases lining up with TRBD1. The V gene end was trimmed by 2 bases and the J gene end by 4 bases; junction bases not matched to a gene: 5. CDR1 LNHDA and CDR2 SQIVND come from the germline V gene (reference sequence). This CDR3 contains 15 residues. The CDR3 nucleotides read TGTGCCAGTAGTATATGGGACAGTCCTTACAATGAGCAGTTCTTC. It encodes CASSIWDSPYNEQFF.

The chain combines TRBV10-1 with TRBJ2-3; D perhaps matches TRBD2 (6 bases). The CDR3 totals 13 residues. V lost 8 bases and J 4 bases, leaving 13 bases between the germline ends. Germline V gene lookup returns CDR1 WNHNN and CDR2 SYGVQD (reference sequence). The CDR3 sequence: CASSLGSADTQYF. The CDR3 nucleotides are TGCGCCAGCTCGCTCGGGAGCGCAGATACGCAGTATTTT.